These 27 T cell receptor beta chains were all obtained from the same sample, sequenced in a study of blood T cell repertoires in COVID-19. TCRdb keeps only in-frame clones here, not all; method: immunoSEQ multiplex PCR. The table has some 45,000 clones, about nine tenths seen once. The sequencing sample was made of peripheral blood. These receptors were obtained from a human donor in a cohort sampled during active COVID-19.

This chain links TRBV12-3 or TRBV12-4 with TRBJ1-3; D not certain. The CDR3 covers 13 residues. The germline V and J ends were trimmed by 6 bases and 0 bases, with 6 bases remaining between them. The CDR3, as DNA: TGTGCCAGCAGGCTACTCTCTGGAAACACCATATATTTT. It is translated as CASRLLSGNTIYF.

Notes on this clone: At one end the junction does not follow the germline gene, possibly because of a read error. V and J are TRBV18 and TRBJ1-5; TRBD1 is a possible D gene (5 bases). Germline CDR1 KGHSH, CDR2 LQKENI. This CDR3 is 16 amino acids long. The CDR3 nucleotides are TGTGCCAGCTCCCCACCTAGTGGCAGGGGCAATCAGCCCCAGCATTTT. Amino acids: CASSPPSGRGNQPQHF.

This clone was seen only once. The chain couples TRBV4-3 to TRBJ2-7; D remains ambiguous. CDR1 and CDR2 from the germline V gene are LGHNA and YSLEER. The CDR3 has 14 amino acids. V was clipped by 1 base and J by 5 bases, with 12 bases between them. The CDR3 DNA reads as TGCGCCAGCAGCCAAGCTCTCAGGCAGCACGAGCAGTACTTC. This gives the protein CASSQALRQHEQYF.

This clone has just one count. V is TRBV7-3 and J is TRBJ2-7; D perhaps matches TRBD2 (5 bases). V dropped 3 bases and J dropped 2 bases, with 8 bases sitting between them. The CDR3 is 13 amino acids. Germline CDR1 reads SGHTA; CDR2 reads FQGTGA. The CDR3 is CASSLGSTYEQYF. The CDR3 region has the DNA TGTGCCAGCAGCTTGGGGAGTACCTACGAGCAGTACTTC.

This chain joins TRBV18 and TRBJ2-1, with D possibly TRBD1 on 5 matching bases. This CDR3 comprises 18 residues. V gave up 2 bases and J gave up 0 bases, with 17 bases separating them. Germline V CDR1 and CDR2: KGHSH, LQKENI. The CDR3 nucleotides read TGTGCCAGCTCACCAGTAAACCAGGGTTGGTCCTCCTACAATGAGCAGTTCTTC. It codes for CASSPVNQGWSSYNEQFF.

The chain links TRBV5-1 to TRBJ2-5; D is possibly TRBD2 (6 bases). The germline V gene encodes CDR1 SGHRS and CDR2 YFSETQ. V lost 0 bases and J 2 bases, leaving 11 bases between the germline ends. CDR3 length equals 15 residues. The CDR3 loop reads CASSLVGGPQETQYF. The CDR3 nucleotides are TGCGCCAGCAGCTTGGTCGGGGGACCACAAGAGACCCAGTACTTC.

The V and J genes are TRBV7-2 and TRBJ2-7; TRBD1 matches at 7 bases. This CDR3 spans 12 amino acids. J was trimmed by 2 bases and V by 8 bases; bases with no gene match: 3. CDR1 is SGHTA, CDR2 FQGNSA, per germline. Written as DNA, the CDR3 is TGTGCCAGCCGGGACAGCCCCTACGAGCAGTACTTC. It translates to CASRDSPYEQYF.

This chain connects TRBV19 to TRBJ2-1, with 9 bases that match TRBD1. CDR1 is LNHDA, CDR2 SQIVND, per germline (reference sequence). With 4 bases clipped from V and 0 bases from J, the junction kept 1 base outside the gene matches. This CDR3 contains 15 residues. The CDR3 region has the DNA TGTGCCAGTAGTAGGGGACAGGGCTCCTACAATGAGCAGTTCTTC. It is translated as CASSRGQGSYNEQFF. The entire variable domain, with the rest obtained from reference TRBV19 and TRBJ2-1, is as follows: DGGITQSPKYLFRKEGQNVTLSCEQNLNHDAMYWYRQDPGQGLRLIYYSQIVNDFQKGDIAEGYSVSREKKESFPLTVTSAQKNPTAFYLCASSRGQGSYNEQFFGPGTRLTVL.

The chain joins TRBV5-1 to TRBJ2-7, with D tentatively TRBD2 (5 bases). Trimming took 0 bases from V and 7 from J, leaving 11 bases between them. Germline V gives CDR1 SGHRS, CDR2 YFSETQ. CDR3 size: 13 residues. The CDR3 protein is CASSLEGSGEQYF. CDR3 bases: TGCGCCAGCAGCTTGGAGGGATCGGGAGAGCAGTACTTC.

V and J are TRBV7-8 and TRBJ2-2; D is perhaps TRBD1 (6 bases). Between the trimmed V and J ends, which lost 3 bases and 7 bases, there was a span of 15 bases. The CDR3 loop spans 15 amino acids. CDR1 and CDR2 (germline): SGHVS, FQNEAQ. The CDR3 sequence is CASSLKQGYGGELFF. The CDR3 DNA reads TGTGCCAGCAGCTTGAAACAGGGTTACGGCGGGGAGCTGTTTTTT.

The rearrangement uses TRBV2 and TRBJ2-1, with 14 bases fitting TRBD2. This CDR3 is built from 16 residues. V dropped 4 bases and J dropped 8; count of bases not matched to a gene: 7. Germline V lookup: CDR1 SNHLY, CDR2 FYNNEI. The CDR3: CASSGWTSGGTYEQFF. Written as DNA, the CDR3 is TGTGCCAGCAGTGGCTGGACTAGCGGGGGGACCTATGAGCAGTTCTTC.

V is TRBV28 and J is TRBJ1-6; D ambiguous. The germline V gene has CDR1 MDHEN and CDR2 SYDVKM. V gave up 5 bases and J gave up 9 bases, with 17 bases separating them. This CDR3 region has 15 residues. In DNA form, the CDR3 reads TGTGCCAGCAGTGGTACGACTCTAGGAGCTTCACCCCTCCACTTT. Translating gives CASSGTTLGASPLHF.

The chain employs TRBV9 and TRBJ1-6, with D unresolved. The V and J ends lost 3 bases and 7 bases respectively, with 14 bases between them. The CDR3 spans 15 residues. In germline, CDR1 is SGDLS, CDR2 YYNGEE. The CDR3 bases are TGTGCCAGCAGCGATGAGAGGTCACTCAATTCACCCCTCCACTTT. Translating gives CASSDERSLNSPLHF.

In its sample, this clone was seen a few times. The chain links TRBV13 to TRBJ2-7, with a possible D match to TRBD1 (5 bases). The CDR3 has 13 residues. V was trimmed by 6 bases and J by 4 bases, leaving 13 bases between them. From germline, CDR1 is PRHDT and CDR2 FYEKMQ (reference sequence). The CDR3 DNA is TGTGCCAGCAGGGATCAGGGCCGTTACGAGCAGTACTTC. Translating gives CASRDQGRYEQYF.

This clone was seen just once. The gene calls are TRBV6-2 or TRBV6-3 and TRBJ2-4, with 7 bases identical to TRBD1. V dropped 5 bases and J dropped 8; count of bases not matched to a gene: 0. Germline assignment: CDR1 MNHEY and CDR2 SVGEGT. The CDR3 consists of 11 residues. The DNA of the CDR3 is TGTGCCAGCAGTGGACAGGACATTCAGTACTTC. Protein product: CASSGQDIQYF.

The rearrangement uses TRBV6-2 or TRBV6-3 and TRBJ1-2, with a possible D match to TRBD1 (6 bases). This CDR3 region has 14 residues. V gave up 4 bases and J gave up 5 bases, with 14 bases separating them. Germline V CDR1 and CDR2: MNHEY, SVGEGT. The CDR3 region has the DNA TGTGCCAGCAGTTTTACAGGGCTAACGTATGGCTACACCTTC. Amino acid sequence: CASSFTGLTYGYTF.

This rearrangement joins TRBV4-1 to TRBJ1-4; D might be TRBD1 (5 bases). The CDR3 runs 17 residues. V was shortened by 3 bases and J by 8 bases, with 22 bases between the two germline ends. Germline CDR1 is MGHRA and CDR2 is YSYEKL. CDR3 residues: CASSHDKRTRGGEKLFF. In DNA form, the CDR3 reads TGCGCCAGCAGCCACGATAAACGAACCCGGGGGGGGGAAAAACTGTTTTTT.

This rearrangement joins TRBV3-1 (or the pseudogene TRBV3-2) to TRBJ1-4; 7 bases map to TRBD1. There are 15 residues in the CDR3. Germline CDR1 and CDR2: LGHDT and YNNKEL (reference sequence). J was trimmed by 7 bases and V by 1 base; bases with no gene match: 6. CDR3 protein: CASSQARGQGEKLFF. The DNA of the CDR3 is TGTGCCAGCAGCCAAGCGAGGGGGCAGGGTGAAAAACTGTTTTTT.

V and J are TRBV21-1 and TRBJ1-1; TRBD1 was called by the table and not checked on the DNA. TRBV21-1 is annotated as a pseudogene. The length of the CDR3 is 14 residues. The CDR3 here is CASSLNRWNTEAFF. In DNA form, the CDR3 reads TGTGCCAGCAGCTTGAACAGGTGGAACACTGAAGCTTTCTTT.

V is TRBV4-2 and J is TRBJ2-7; 8 bases align to TRBD1. Per germline, CDR1 LGHNA and CDR2 YNFKEQ. V trimming: 4 bases; J trimming: 1 base; junction bases outside the gene matches: 3. The CDR3 covers 14 residues. CDR3 nucleotides: TGTGCCAGCAGCCTGACAGGGGCTTCCTACGAGCAGTACTTC. It translates to CASSLTGASYEQYF.

CDR3 nucleotide sequence: TGTGCCAGCTCACCTCGAGGGGGCGGGACGGAGACCCAGTACTTC. Translated, it gives CASSPRGGGTETQYF. J is TRBJ2-5 and V is TRBV18, with D tentatively TRBD1 (7 bases). CDR1 is KGHSH, CDR2 LQKENI, per germline. V was pared by 3 bases and J by 5 bases, with 16 bases between. CDR3 length equals 15 residues.

V and J are TRBV7-2 and TRBJ1-2; D is ambiguous. With 1 base removed from V and 7 bases from J, the gap between germline ends came to 10 bases. There are 13 residues in the CDR3. Germline V gene lookup returns CDR1 SGHTA and CDR2 FQGNSA. For the CDR3, the DNA is TGTGCCAGCAGCTTAGGAGGGATCGGTGGCTACACCTTC. This sequence encodes CASSLGGIGGYTF.

This clone has more than one count but fewer than ten. V gene TRBV7-9 combines with J gene TRBJ2-7; D may be TRBD2 (5 bases). Germline-derived CDR1 and CDR2 are SEHNR and FQNEAQ (reference sequence). The CDR3 is 14 amino acids. Trimming stripped 1 base from V and 3 bases from J, with 10 bases between. The CDR3 reads CASSLVGGIYEQYF. CDR3 DNA sequence: TGTGCCAGCAGCTTAGTCGGAGGAATCTACGAGCAGTACTTC.

V and J are TRBV5-8 and TRBJ2-2; the match to TRBD2 covers 8 bases. J gave up 6 bases and V 5 bases, and 9 bases lay outside the gene matches. The CDR3 has 15 amino acids. Germline values: CDR1 SGHTS, CDR2 YDEGEE. CDR3 in DNA: TGTGCCAGCAGTCCCCTAGCGGGCGGTCCCGGGGAGCTGTTTTTT. Its translation is CASSPLAGGPGELFF. Full variable domain (rest looked up from reference TRBV5-8 and TRBJ2-2): EAGVTQSPTHLIKTRGQQATLRCSPISGHTSVYWYQQALGLGLQFLLWYDEGEERNRGNFPPRFSGRQFPNYSSELNVNALELEDSALYLCASSPLAGGPGELFFGEGSRLTVL.

The CDR3 DNA is TGCGCCAGCAGGGTGGGACAGGGGGGCATGAACACTGAAGCTTTCTTT. Its translation: CASRVGQGGMNTEAFF. V is TRBV5-1 and J is TRBJ1-1, with 11 bases matching TRBD1. This CDR3 is 16 amino acids long. Germline CDR1 SGHRS, CDR2 YFSETQ. V lost 5 bases, J lost 0 bases, and 6 bases stayed unmatched. Full variable domain (missing parts from reference TRBV5-1 and TRBJ1-1): KAGVTQTPRYLIKTRGQQVTLSCSPISGHRSVSWYQQTPGQGLQFLFEYFSETQRNKGNFPGRFSGRQFSNSRSEMNVSTLELGDSALYLCASRVGQGGMNTEAFFGQGTRLTVV.

V gene TRBV3-1 (or the pseudogene TRBV3-2) combines with J gene TRBJ2-7; 10 nucleotides match TRBD1. Germline V gene lookup returns CDR1 LGHDT and CDR2 YNNKEL (reference sequence). V trimming: 3 bases; J trimming: 4 bases; junction bases outside the gene matches: 6. CDR3 length: 15 amino acids. The CDR3 DNA sequence: TGTGCCAGCAGCCATTGGGACAGGGGAGGATACGAGCAGTACTTC. Its translation: CASSHWDRGGYEQYF.

This chain links TRBV7-3 with TRBJ2-1; 8 positions match TRBD2. This CDR3 has 13 amino acids. The trim removed 7 bases at V and 10 bases at J, leaving 9 bases unmatched. The germline gives CDR1 SGHTA, CDR2 FQGTGA. The CDR3 DNA sequence: TGTGCCAGCACCCCGATCCGGGGGGGCGAGCAGTTCTTC. Translated: CASTPIRGGEQFF.